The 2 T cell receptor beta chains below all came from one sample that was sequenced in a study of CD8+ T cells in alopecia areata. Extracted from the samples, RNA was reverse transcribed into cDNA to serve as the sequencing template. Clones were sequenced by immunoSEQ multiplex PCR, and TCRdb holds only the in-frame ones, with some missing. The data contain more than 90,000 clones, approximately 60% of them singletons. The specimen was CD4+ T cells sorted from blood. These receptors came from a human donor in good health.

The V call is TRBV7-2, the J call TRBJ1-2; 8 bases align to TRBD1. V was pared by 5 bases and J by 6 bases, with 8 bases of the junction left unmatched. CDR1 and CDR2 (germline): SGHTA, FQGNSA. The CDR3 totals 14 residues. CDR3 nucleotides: TGTGCCAGCAGCCTCGGACAGGGTCCACATGGCTACACCTTC. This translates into CASSLGQGPHGYTF.

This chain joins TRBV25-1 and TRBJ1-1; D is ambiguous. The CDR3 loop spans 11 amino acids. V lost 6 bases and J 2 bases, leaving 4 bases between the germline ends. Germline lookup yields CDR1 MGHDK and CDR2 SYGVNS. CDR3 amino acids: CASSGNTEAFF. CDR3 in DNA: TGTGCCAGCAGCGGTAACACTGAAGCTTTCTTT.